The next 9 T cell receptor beta chains were all read from a single sample in a study of identical twins. TCRdb passed the 5' RACE reads through MiXCR, listing each CDR3 protein once. The data contain about 1.7 million distinct CDR3 sequences, about 30% of them seen just once; the ten biggest clones take up about 0.27%. Sequences were obtained from cord blood. The source is a newborn girl in good health.

The genes are TRBV24-1 and TRBJ2-3, with D perhaps TRBD1 (6 bases). Germline CDR1 KGHDR, CDR2 SFDVKD. The CDR3 contains 13 residues. Trimming removed 9 bases from V and 0 bases from J, with 9 bases in between. The CDR3 loop is CATQGQSTDTQYF. The CDR3 bases are TGTGCCACCCAGGGGCAAAGCACAGATACGCAGTATTTT.

This clonotype was counted ten times or more. The chain recombines TRBV12-3 or TRBV12-4 with TRBJ1-2, with D perhaps matching TRBD1 (6 bases). The CDR3 extends over 14 amino acids. Trimming removed 1 base at V and 4 bases at J, with 10 bases between. For the CDR3, the DNA is TGTGCCAGCAGTTTAGGGGGACACTTCTATGGCTACACCTTC. Its protein is CASSLGGHFYGYTF.

This clonotype was observed many times. The gene calls are TRBV2 and TRBJ1-5; 9 positions agree with TRBD1. V shed 7 bases, J shed 4 bases, and the junction held 8 bases outside the gene matches. CDR3 size: 15 residues. Germline-derived CDR1 and CDR2 are SNHLY and FYNNEI. The CDR3 protein is CASNPGQGVNQPQHF. DNA of the CDR3: TGTGCCAGCAATCCGGGACAGGGTGTGAATCAGCCCCAGCATTTT.

Remarks on this clonotype: One end of the junction varies from germline; a read error may be responsible. The chain recombines TRBV12-3 or TRBV12-4 with TRBJ1-5; D gene ambiguous. The CDR3 contains 13 residues. CDR3 residues: CASSRHSNRPQHF. DNA for the CDR3: TGTGCCAGCAGCCGACATAGCAATCGGCCCCAGCATTTT.

The chain employs TRBV5-1 and TRBJ1-2; 7 bases fit TRBD1. CDR1 SGHRS and CDR2 YFSETQ come from the germline V gene. J was trimmed by 8 bases and V by 4 bases; bases with no gene match: 8. The CDR3 covers 13 residues. CDR3 bases: TGCGCCAGCAGCGCAACAGGGGACAACGGCTACACCTTC. This encodes CASSATGDNGYTF.

Comments on this clonotype: A much larger clone differs from this one at a single base, so this may be a read error. The rearrangement uses TRBV6-5 and TRBJ2-1; D is unclear. Matching the DNA end better, TRBJ2-7 makes the J call doubtful. Germline-derived CDR1 and CDR2 are MNHEY and SVGAGI. The CDR3 has 12 amino acids. CDR3 sequence: CASTASYNEQYF. The CDR3 DNA reads TGTGCCAGCACCGCTTCCTACAATGAGCAGTACTTC.

This clonotype was recorded many times. A much larger clone lies a single base off, so this may be a read error. This rearrangement joins TRBV12-3 or TRBV12-4 to TRBJ2-7; D gene uncertain. V shed 1 base and J shed 6 bases, with 4 bases lying between them. The CDR3 consists of 11 residues. CDR3 amino acids: CASSLGVEQYF. In nucleotides, the CDR3 is TGTGCCAGCAGTTTAGGGGTCGAGCAGTACTTC.

V usage is TRBV4-2 and J usage is TRBJ2-5, with D hard to call. CDR1 and CDR2 from the germline V gene are LGHNA and YNFKEQ. Trimming cost V 1 base and J 5 bases, with 14 bases left between them. The CDR3 sequence is 15 residues long. The CDR3 bases are TGTGCCAGCAGCCAAGTCCGAGCACTTGTGGAGACCCAGTACTTC. Translating it yields CASSQVRALVETQYF.

CDR3 bases: TGTGCCAGCAGTTTCAATAGTCGGGGCGCAACTAATGAAAAACTGTTTTTT. This sequence encodes CASSFNSRGATNEKLFF. V usage is TRBV28 and J usage is TRBJ1-4, with D perhaps matching TRBD1 (5 bases). In germline, CDR1 is MDHEN, CDR2 SYDVKM. The CDR3 has 17 amino acids. V gave up 3 bases and J gave up 0 bases, with 14 bases separating them. Looking up the rest from reference TRBV28 and TRBJ1-4 gives the full variable domain: DVKVTQSSRYLVKRTGEKVFLECVQDMDHENMFWYRQDPGLGLRLIYFSYDVKMKEKGDIPEGYSVSREKKERFSLILESASTNQTSMYLCASSFNSRGATNEKLFFGSGTQLSVL.